Each of the 6 T cell receptor beta chains below was sequenced from the same sample in a study of T-cell reconstitution after alpha-beta-depleted transplantation in children. It was with unique molecular identifiers that the TCRbeta library was prepared. From the PCR reads, TCRdb called clonotypes with MiXCR, one entry per CDR3 protein. Here the sample spans fewer than 35,000 distinct CDR3 sequences, 5% to 7% being singletons. The antigens these receptors bind are not known. General study points: As was reported, about two months after transplant, alpha-beta T cells came from several hundred expanded graft clones.

The sample was peripheral blood, taken 60 days after TCRalphabeta/CD19-depleted stem cell transplant. The receptors derive from a child under two years old who had a stem cell transplant for acute myeloid leukemia, so the T cells may come from the graft donor.

This clonotype was observed many times. The chain uses TRBV6-1 and TRBJ2-5; the match to TRBD1 covers 7 bases. Trimming at V came to 8 bases and at J to 5 bases, leaving 8 bases not matched to a gene. The V gene's germline CDR1 is MNHNS and CDR2 SASEGT. This CDR3 is built from 13 residues. The CDR3 region is CASHRGAGETQYF. The CDR3 DNA sequence: TGTGCCAGCCACAGGGGCGCTGGGGAGACCCAGTACTTC.

This clonotype was recorded at least ten times. This sequence joins TRBV12-3 or TRBV12-4 and TRBJ2-7, with 9 bases that match TRBD1. After removal of 3 bases from V and 2 bases from J, the junction contained 8 bases not matched to a gene. This CDR3 contains 16 residues. The CDR3 reads CASSFPPGQGTYEQYF. As DNA, the CDR3 is TGTGCCAGCAGTTTCCCTCCGGGACAGGGTACCTACGAGCAGTACTTC.

This clonotype appeared a few times. V usage is TRBV27 and J usage is TRBJ2-7; D not certain. Trimming left V 5 bases short and J 0 bases short, with 14 bases between. CDR3 length: 15 amino acids. The germline V gene encodes CDR1 MNHEY and CDR2 SMNVEV (reference sequence). The CDR3 DNA sequence: TGTGCCAGCAGTCTTACAAGCTGGAGCTCCTACGAGCAGTACTTC. Amino acids: CASSLTSWSSYEQYF.

This clonotype was recorded at least ten times. The CDR3 here is CASSQEDLGDTQYF. The CDR3 DNA follows: TGTGCCAGCAGCCAAGAGGATCTGGGGGATACGCAGTATTTT. This chain uses TRBV4-2 with TRBJ2-3; no firm D call. Per the germline V gene, CDR1 is LGHNA and CDR2 is YNFKEQ. The CDR3 has 14 amino acids. The V end lost 0 bases, the J end lost 6 bases, and 10 bases lay between the germline ends.

This clonotype appeared many times. In nucleotides, the CDR3 is TGTGCCAGCAGTGACCAAACAGGCCCCCACTACAATGAGCAGTTCTTC. This translates into CASSDQTGPHYNEQFF. The chain carries TRBV6-1 and TRBJ2-1; possibly TRBD1 for D (5 bases). CDR1 is MNHNS and CDR2 is SASEGT in the germline V gene. CDR3 length: 16 amino acids. Trimming removed 3 bases at V and 3 bases at J, with 15 bases between.

This clonotype has at least ten counts. The gene calls are TRBV20-1 and TRBJ2-7, with TRBD2 identical over 9 bases. The V and J ends lost 1 base and 6 bases, in that order; junction bases with no gene match: 13. This CDR3 spans 16 amino acids. Germline CDR1 is DFQATT and CDR2 is SNEGSKA (reference sequence). CDR3 in amino acids: CSARGGGREGPLEQYF. CDR3 DNA: TGCAGTGCTAGAGGAGGGGGGCGGGAGGGCCCCCTCGAGCAGTACTTC.